The present TCR beta chain was sequenced within a study of blood T cell repertoires in COVID-19. The CDR3 consists of 16 residues. V lost 4 bases and J lost 4, with 19 bases in between. Germline lookup yields CDR1 SGHDT and CDR2 YYEEEE. In the original processing: Amplifying reference gene primers gave estimates of nucleated cell counts. The assay was immunoSEQ multiplex PCR, and TCRdb's table has in-frame clones only and misses some. V and J calls and clone size are as listed in that table; D and trimming were resolved from the DNA. In the table there are 300,000 or so clones, around 90% of which are singletons.

V gene TRBV5-6 combines with J gene TRBJ2-3, with a weak D call TRBD1 (7 bases). The sequence was collected from a woman between 35 and 50 years old with acute or convalescent COVID-19. Input material: peripheral blood. The CDR3: CASSPEGAGQADTQYF. The DNA for the CDR3 is TGTGCCAGCAGCCCGGAGGGGGCAGGGCAGGCAGATACGCAGTATTTT.